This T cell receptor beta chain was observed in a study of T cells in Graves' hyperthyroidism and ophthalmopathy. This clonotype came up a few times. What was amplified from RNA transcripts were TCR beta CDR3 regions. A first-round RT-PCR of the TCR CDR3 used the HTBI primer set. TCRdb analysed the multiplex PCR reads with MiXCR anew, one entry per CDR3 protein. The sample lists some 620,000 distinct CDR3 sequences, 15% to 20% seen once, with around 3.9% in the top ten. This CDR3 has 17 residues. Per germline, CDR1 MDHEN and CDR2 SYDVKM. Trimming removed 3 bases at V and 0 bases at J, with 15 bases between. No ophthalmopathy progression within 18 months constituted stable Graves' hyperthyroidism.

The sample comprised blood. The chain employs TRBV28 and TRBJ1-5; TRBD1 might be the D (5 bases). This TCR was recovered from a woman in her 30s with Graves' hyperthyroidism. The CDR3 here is CASSLMGGTYSNQPQHF. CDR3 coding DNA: TGTGCCAGCAGTTTGATGGGGGGAACATATAGCAATCAGCCCCAGCATTTT.